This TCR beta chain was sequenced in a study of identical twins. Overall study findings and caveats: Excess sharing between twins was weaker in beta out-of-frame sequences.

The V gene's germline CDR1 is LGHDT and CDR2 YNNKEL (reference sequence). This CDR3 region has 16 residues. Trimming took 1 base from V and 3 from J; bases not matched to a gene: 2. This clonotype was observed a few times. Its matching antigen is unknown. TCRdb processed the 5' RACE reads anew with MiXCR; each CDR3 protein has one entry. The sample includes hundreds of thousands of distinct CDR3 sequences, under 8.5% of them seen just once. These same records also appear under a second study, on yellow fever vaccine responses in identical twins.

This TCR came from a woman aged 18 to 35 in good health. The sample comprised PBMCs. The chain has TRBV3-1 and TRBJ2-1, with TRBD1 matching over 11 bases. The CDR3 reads CASSQGGTGGYNEQFF. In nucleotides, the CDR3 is TGTGCCAGCAGCCAAGGGGGGACAGGGGGCTACAATGAGCAGTTCTTC.